This T cell receptor beta chain was sequenced in a study of cytomegalovirus exposure and HLA in healthy donors. Donors sampled were nominally healthy, though unrecorded immune exposures were likely. CDR1 is SGHAT and CDR2 is FQNNGV in the germline V gene. The CDR3 spans 11 residues. V was trimmed by 6 bases and J by 8 bases, leaving 10 bases between them. This clone was seen a single time. The antigen remains unidentified. The PCR used 60 Vbeta and 13 Jbeta primers. Here immunoSEQ multiplex PCR was the method, and the copy in TCRdb shows in-frame clones only, minus some. The table lists approximately 70,000 clones, roughly 74% of them singletons, with about 24% in the top ten. Whole-study findings and limits: Several top significant clusters appeared, in a later analysis, to be linked to common viral pathogens.

The clonotype was recovered from a woman in her 30s in good health and CMV-seropositive. Sample: PBMCs. V is TRBV11-2 and J is TRBJ1-2; no definite D call. The CDR3: CASRQARGYTF. The CDR3 DNA sequence: TGTGCCAGCAGGCAGGCGAGAGGCTACACCTTC. Supplemented by reference TRBV11-2 and TRBJ1-2, the full variable domain reads EAGVAQSPRYKIIEKRQSVAFWCNPISGHATLYWYQQILGQGPKLLIQFQNNGVVDDSQLPKDRFSAERLKGVDSTLKIQPAKLEDSAVYLCASRQARGYTFGSGTRLTVV.